Sequencing of this T cell receptor beta chain was carried out in a study of T cells in Graves' hyperthyroidism and ophthalmopathy. The CDR3 regions of TCR beta were amplified from RNA transcripts. The study used the HTBI primer set for a first-round RT-PCR of the TCR CDR3. TCRdb reprocessed the multiplex PCR reads with MiXCR, giving one entry per CDR3 protein. The repertoire holds over 650,000 distinct CDR3 sequences, with over 15% as singletons. Those with hyperthyroidism were 18 to 65 years old, newly diagnosed, and ill for under 2 months. Each diagnosis drew on symptoms, thyroxine, TRAb, thyroid ultrasound and orbital computed tomography findings. This CDR3 has 16 residues. The V segment lost 4 bases and the J segment 0 bases; nucleotides outside the gene matches: 5. This clonotype appeared many times.

This clonotype was sampled from a man between 18 and 29 years old with Graves' hyperthyroidism. Material for sequencing was blood. The chain has TRBV12-3 or TRBV12-4 and TRBJ2-2, with TRBD2 matching over 7 bases. The CDR3 sequence: CASSWPGGSNTGELFF. DNA for the CDR3: TGTGCCAGCAGTTGGCCGGGAGGATCGAACACCGGGGAGCTGTTTTTT.